This record concerns one TCR beta chain sequence. Source study methods: Amplified reference gene primers provided the basis for estimating nucleated cell counts. Assay: immunoSEQ multiplex PCR; the TCRdb copy retains only in-frame clones and omits some. Clonal size and the V and J genes are those of that table, whereas D and trimming came from the DNA. Of roughly 480,000 clones listed, about 88% are singletons. This CDR3 is built from 13 residues. Per the germline V gene, CDR1 is SGHTA and CDR2 is FQGNSA. The V gene lost 1 base and the J gene lost 4 bases, with 5 bases spanning the gap. The data belong to a study of blood T cell repertoires in COVID-19. About the research overall: Some COVID-19 samples were acute and others convalescent; all came from the United States, Italy and Spain. From T cells, B-cell-depleted T cells, or PBMCs came the material, which was cDNA or gDNA.

Seattle cases were enrolled at active infection and followed longitudinally. Sequenced sample: peripheral blood. This sequence was found in a man between 18 and 29 years old with COVID-19, enrolled during active disease. The rearrangement uses TRBV7-2 and TRBJ2-1; D gene ambiguous. The CDR3 bases are TGTGCCAGCAGCTTAGGACATTACAATGAGCAGTTCTTC. Protein sequence: CASSLGHYNEQFF. The full variable domain, completed using reference TRBV7-2 and TRBJ2-1, is GAGVSQSPSNKVTEKGKDVELRCDPISGHTALYWYRQSLGQGLEFLIYFQGNSAPDKSGLPSDRFSAERTGGSVSTLTIQRTQQEDSAVYLCASSLGHYNEQFFGPGTRLTVL.